This TCR beta chain was recovered during a study of OX40 agonist ivuxolimab in advanced cancers. As for the study more broadly: Ivuxolimab, which targeted the costimulatory receptor OX40 (CD134), was an agonistic, fully human IgG2 monoclonal antibody. Intravenous ivuxolimab was administered to patients every 2 weeks at six dose levels: 0.01, 0.1, 0.3, 1.5, 3 and 10 mg/kg. Of the 50 to 55 patients in dose escalation, some 19 had hepatocellular carcinoma, about 15 had melanoma, 9 had renal cell carcinoma and 9 had head and neck cancer. The dose-escalation cohort was about 83% male with a mean age of approximately 60 years, ranging from about 23 to 85. Patients were allowed to have had prior anti-PD-1, anti-PD-L1 or anti-CTLA-4 therapy, and approximately 40% of the dose-escalation patients had been treated with checkpoint inhibitors. Partial responses occurred in three dose-escalation patients: two with cutaneous melanoma and one with hepatocellular carcinoma. The point of sequencing TCRbeta in the periphery was to test whether ivuxolimab changed TCR sequence diversity and drove clonal T-cell expansion. The paper describes the monotherapy dose-escalation part (N of about 55 patients) of the phase I trial of ivuxolimab.

The CDR1 and CDR2 encoded by the germline V gene (reference sequence) are SEHNR and FQNEAQ. V sheds 2 bases and J sheds 5 bases, leaving 6 bases between their ends. Counted from cysteine to phenylalanine, this CDR3 has 13 amino acids. Only the CDR3 region is kept as DNA, spanning 39 bases read in frame from base 1. Patients with a history of autoimmune disease or receiving systemic immunosuppression were excluded from the trial. Peripheral blood for TCR sequencing was collected from all dose cohorts at baseline, on cycle 4 day 1, and on cycle 7 day 1. The samples were drawn from a first-in-human, open-label, multicenter phase I dose-escalation trial of ivuxolimab. Adults with locally advanced or metastatic melanoma, renal cell, hepatocellular, or head and neck squamous cell carcinoma were enrolled in the trial. Before TCR sequencing, CD4+ T cells and CD8+ T cells from peripheral blood were sorted into separate populations.

About this clone: Its target antigen remains unknown. No much larger clone is present one base from it, and per-base qualities are unavailable.

General findings and caveats noted by the study authors: Partial responders in the 0.1-3.0 mg/kg groups had among the lowest normalized peripheral clonal expansion, especially among CD8+ T cells. After ivuxolimab, CD8+ T cells had more expanded clones than CD4+ T cells on average. Low levels of normalized T-cell clonal expansion were also seen in some nonresponding patients. Clonal expansion of both CD4+ and CD8+ blood T cells was observed from baseline to week 6 at doses 0.1 to 3.0 mg/kg. Antigen specificity was not determined for the clonally expanded peripheral T cells.

For sequencing of the TCRbeta CDR3 region, genomic DNA was extracted from the sorted cells. TCRbeta CDR3 regions were sequenced using the immunoSEQ Assay. TCRdb took over this immuneACCESS table, retaining in-frame rearrangements with V and J assigned. Such tables are incomplete; in checked studies, under half of the missing clones stem from an unresolved V gene, and the remainder is unexplained. Within this sample are some 11,000 clones, with about two thirds of them counted one time only. 35% of the sample comes from the top ten. The specimen comprised CD4+ or CD8+ T cells sorted from blood, sampled in a trial of the OX40 agonist ivuxolimab. This sequence uses TRBV7-9 and TRBJ2-2, with no D gene named confidently. This TCR came from an adult with an advanced solid tumor such as melanoma, head and neck, liver or kidney cancer. CDR3 sequence: CASSLPRTGELFF. The bases are TGTGCCAGCAGCTTACCCCGAACCGGGGAGCTGTTTTTT.